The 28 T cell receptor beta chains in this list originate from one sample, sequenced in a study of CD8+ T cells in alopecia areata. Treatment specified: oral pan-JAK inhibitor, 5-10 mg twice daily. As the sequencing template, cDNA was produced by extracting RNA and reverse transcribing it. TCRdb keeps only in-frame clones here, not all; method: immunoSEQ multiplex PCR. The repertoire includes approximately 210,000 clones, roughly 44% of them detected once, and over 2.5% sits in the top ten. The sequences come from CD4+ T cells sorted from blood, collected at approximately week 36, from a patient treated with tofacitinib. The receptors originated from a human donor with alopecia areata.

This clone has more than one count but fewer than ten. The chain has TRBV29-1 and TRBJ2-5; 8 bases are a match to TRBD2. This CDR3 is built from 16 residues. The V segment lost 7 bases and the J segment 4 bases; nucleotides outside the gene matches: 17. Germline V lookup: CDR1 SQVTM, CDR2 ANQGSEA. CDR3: CSGSGSERERRETQYF. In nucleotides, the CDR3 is TGCAGCGGATCAGGAAGTGAGCGGGAGAGGAGAGAGACCCAGTACTTC.

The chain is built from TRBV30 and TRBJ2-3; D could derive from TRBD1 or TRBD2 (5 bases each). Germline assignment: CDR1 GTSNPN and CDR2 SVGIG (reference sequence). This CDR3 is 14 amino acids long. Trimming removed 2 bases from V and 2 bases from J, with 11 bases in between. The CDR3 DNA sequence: TGTGCCTGGAGTTACGGGGCCGCCACAGATACGCAGTATTTT. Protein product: CAWSYGAATDTQYF.

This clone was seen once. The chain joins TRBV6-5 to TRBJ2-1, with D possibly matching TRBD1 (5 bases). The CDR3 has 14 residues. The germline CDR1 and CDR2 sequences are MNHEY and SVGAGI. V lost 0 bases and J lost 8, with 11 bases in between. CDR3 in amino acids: CASSYSRAGYEQFF. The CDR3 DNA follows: TGTGCCAGCAGTTACTCTAGGGCAGGGTATGAGCAGTTCTTC.

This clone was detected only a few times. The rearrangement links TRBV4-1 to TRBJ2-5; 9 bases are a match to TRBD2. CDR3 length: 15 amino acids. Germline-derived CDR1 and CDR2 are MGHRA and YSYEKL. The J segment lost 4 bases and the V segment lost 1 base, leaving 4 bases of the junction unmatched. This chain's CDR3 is CASSQGVAGVETQYF. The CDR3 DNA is TGCGCCAGCAGCCAAGGAGTAGCGGGAGTAGAGACCCAGTACTTC.

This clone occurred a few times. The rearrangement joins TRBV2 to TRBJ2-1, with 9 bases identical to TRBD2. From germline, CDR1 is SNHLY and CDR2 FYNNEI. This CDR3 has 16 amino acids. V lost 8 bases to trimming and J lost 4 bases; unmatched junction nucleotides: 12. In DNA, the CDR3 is TGTGCCAGCTCCCGGGTGGCTAGCGGGATTTACAATGAGCAGTTCTTC. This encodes CASSRVASGIYNEQFF.

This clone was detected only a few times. This CDR3 reads CAWRRGRVASGANVLTF. As DNA, the CDR3 is TGTGCCTGGAGAAGGGGCAGGGTAGCCTCTGGGGCCAACGTCCTGACTTTC. The chain couples TRBV30 to TRBJ2-6; D might be TRBD1 (5 bases). Germline V gives CDR1 GTSNPN, CDR2 SVGIG (reference sequence). This CDR3 contains 17 residues. V was shortened by 3 bases and J by 0 bases, with 15 bases between the two germline ends. The whole variable domain, remainder taken from reference TRBV30 and TRBJ2-6, is SQTIHQWPATLVQPVGSPLSLECTVEGTSNPNLYWYRQAAGRGLQLLFYSVGIGQISSEVPQNLSASRPQDRQFILSSKKLLLSDSGFYLCAWRRGRVASGANVLTFGAGSRLTVL.

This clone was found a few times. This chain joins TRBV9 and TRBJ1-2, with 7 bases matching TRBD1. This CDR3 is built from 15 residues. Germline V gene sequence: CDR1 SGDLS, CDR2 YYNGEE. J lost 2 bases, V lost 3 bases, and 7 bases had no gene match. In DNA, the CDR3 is TGTGCCAGCAGCGCAGACAGGGTGGGAAACTATGGCTACACCTTC. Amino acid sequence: CASSADRVGNYGYTF.

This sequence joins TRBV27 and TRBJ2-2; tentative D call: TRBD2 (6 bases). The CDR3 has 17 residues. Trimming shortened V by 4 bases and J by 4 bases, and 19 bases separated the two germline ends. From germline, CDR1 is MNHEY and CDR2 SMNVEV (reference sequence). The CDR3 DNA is TGTGCCAGCAGTTCCGTCCTCGGGAGAACGCTCACCGGGGAGCTGTTTTTT. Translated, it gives CASSSVLGRTLTGELFF.

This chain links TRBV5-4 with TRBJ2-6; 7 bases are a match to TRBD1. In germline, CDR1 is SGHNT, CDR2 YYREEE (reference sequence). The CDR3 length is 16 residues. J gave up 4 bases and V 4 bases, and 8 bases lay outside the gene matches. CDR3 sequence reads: CASSGKTGPGANVLTF. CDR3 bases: TGTGCCAGCAGCGGAAAGACAGGGCCCGGGGCCAACGTCCTGACTTTC. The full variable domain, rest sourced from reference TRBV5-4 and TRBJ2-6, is ETGVTQSPTHLIKTRGQQVTLRCSSQSGHNTVSWYQQALGQGPQFIFQYYREEENGRGNFPPRFSGLQFPNYSSELNVNALELDDSALYLCASSGKTGPGANVLTFGAGSRLTVL.

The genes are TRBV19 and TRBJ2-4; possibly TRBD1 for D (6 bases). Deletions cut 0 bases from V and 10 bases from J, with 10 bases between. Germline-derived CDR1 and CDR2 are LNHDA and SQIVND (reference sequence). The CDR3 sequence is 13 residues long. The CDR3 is CASSIDGGRIQYF. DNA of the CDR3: TGTGCCAGTAGTATAGATGGGGGCCGAATTCAGTACTTC.

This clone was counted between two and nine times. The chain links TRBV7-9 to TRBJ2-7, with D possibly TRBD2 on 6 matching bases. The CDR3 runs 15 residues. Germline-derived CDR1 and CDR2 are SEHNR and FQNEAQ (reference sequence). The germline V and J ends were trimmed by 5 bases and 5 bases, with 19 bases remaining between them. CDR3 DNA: TGTGCCAGCAGCACCGCTCGGGCGGGACGGAACGAGCAGTACTTC. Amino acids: CASSTARAGRNEQYF.

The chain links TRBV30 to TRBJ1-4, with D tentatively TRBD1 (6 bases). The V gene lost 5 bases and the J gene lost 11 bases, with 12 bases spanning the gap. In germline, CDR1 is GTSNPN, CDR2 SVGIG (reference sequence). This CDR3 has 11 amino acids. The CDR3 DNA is TGTGCCTGGGGAACAGGGTGGAAACTGTTTTTT. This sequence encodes CAWGTGWKLFF.

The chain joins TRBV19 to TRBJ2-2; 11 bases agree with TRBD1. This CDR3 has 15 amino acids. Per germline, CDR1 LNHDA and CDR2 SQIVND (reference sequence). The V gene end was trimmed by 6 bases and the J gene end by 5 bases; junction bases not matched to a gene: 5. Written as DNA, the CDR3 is TGTGCCAGTAGACATGGGGACAGGGGGACCGGGGAGCTGTTTTTT. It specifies CASRHGDRGTGELFF.

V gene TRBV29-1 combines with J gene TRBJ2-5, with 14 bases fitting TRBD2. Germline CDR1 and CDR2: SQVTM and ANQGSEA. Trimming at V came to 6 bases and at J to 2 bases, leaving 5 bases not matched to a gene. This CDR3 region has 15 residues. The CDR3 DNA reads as TGCAGCGTCATCGGGACTAGCGGGAGTCAAGAGACCCAGTACTTC. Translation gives CSVIGTSGSQETQYF.

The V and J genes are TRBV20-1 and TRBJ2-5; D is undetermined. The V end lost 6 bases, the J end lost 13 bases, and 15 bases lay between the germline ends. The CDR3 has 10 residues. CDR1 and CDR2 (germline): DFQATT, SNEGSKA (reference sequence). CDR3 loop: CSAMTSLWYF. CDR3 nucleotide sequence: TGCAGTGCGATGACCTCACTCTGGTACTTC.

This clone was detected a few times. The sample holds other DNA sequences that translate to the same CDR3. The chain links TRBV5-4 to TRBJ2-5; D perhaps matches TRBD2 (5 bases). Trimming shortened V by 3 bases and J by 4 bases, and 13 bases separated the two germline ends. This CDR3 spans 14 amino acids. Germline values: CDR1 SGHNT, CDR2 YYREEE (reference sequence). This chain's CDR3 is CASSSSGLGETQYF. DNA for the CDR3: TGTGCCAGCAGCTCGAGCGGTCTTGGAGAGACCCAGTACTTC.

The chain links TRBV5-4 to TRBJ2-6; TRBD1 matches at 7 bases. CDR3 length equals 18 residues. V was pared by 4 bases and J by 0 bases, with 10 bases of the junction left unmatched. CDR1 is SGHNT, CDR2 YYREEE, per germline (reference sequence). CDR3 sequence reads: CASSGKQGPISGANVLTF. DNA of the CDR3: TGTGCCAGCAGCGGAAAACAGGGGCCTATCTCTGGGGCCAACGTCCTGACTTTC. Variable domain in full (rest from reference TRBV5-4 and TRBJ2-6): ETGVTQSPTHLIKTRGQQVTLRCSSQSGHNTVSWYQQALGQGPQFIFQYYREEENGRGNFPPRFSGLQFPNYSSELNVNALELDDSALYLCASSGKQGPISGANVLTFGAGSRLTVL.

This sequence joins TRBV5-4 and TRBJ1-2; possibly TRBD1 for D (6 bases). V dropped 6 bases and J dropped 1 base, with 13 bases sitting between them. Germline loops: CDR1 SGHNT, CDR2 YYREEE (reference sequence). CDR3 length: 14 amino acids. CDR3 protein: CASTPGGRNYGYTF. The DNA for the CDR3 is TGTGCCAGCACCCCCGGGGGGCGTAACTATGGCTACACCTTC.

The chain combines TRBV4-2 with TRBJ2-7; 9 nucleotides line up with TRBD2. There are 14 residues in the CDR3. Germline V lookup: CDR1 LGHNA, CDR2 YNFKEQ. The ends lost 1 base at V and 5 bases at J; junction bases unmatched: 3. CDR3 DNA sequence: TGTGCCAGCAGCCAAGTAGCGGGAGCCAACGAGCAGTACTTC. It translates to CASSQVAGANEQYF.

In nucleotides, the CDR3 is TGTGCCAGCAGTTACGCCGGGACTAGCGGAGAGACCCAGTACTTC. Amino acid sequence: CASSYAGTSGETQYF. The chain carries TRBV6-6 and TRBJ2-5; 11 bases line up with TRBD2. The CDR3 loop spans 15 amino acids. The V gene's germline CDR1 is MNHNY and CDR2 SVGAGI (reference sequence). With 2 bases clipped from V and 4 bases from J, the junction kept 3 bases outside the gene matches.

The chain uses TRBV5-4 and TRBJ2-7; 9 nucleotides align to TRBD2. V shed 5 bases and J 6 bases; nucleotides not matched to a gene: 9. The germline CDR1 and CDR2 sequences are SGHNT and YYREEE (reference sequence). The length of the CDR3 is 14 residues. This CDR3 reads CASSSTSGATEQYF. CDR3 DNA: TGTGCCAGCAGTTCGACTAGCGGCGCGACCGAGCAGTACTTC.

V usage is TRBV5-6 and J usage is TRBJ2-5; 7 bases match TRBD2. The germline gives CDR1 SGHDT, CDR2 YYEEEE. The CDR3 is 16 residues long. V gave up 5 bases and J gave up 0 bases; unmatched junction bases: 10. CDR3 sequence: CASSTAGRVYQETQYF. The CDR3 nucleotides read TGTGCCAGCAGTACAGCAGGGAGGGTGTACCAAGAGACCCAGTACTTC.

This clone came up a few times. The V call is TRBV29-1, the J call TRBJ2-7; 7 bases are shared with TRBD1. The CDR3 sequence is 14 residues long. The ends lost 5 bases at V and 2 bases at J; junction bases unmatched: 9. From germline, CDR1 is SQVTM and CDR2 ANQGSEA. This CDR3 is CSVFDRVGAYEQYF. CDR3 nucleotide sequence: TGCAGCGTTTTTGACAGGGTCGGGGCCTACGAGCAGTACTTC.

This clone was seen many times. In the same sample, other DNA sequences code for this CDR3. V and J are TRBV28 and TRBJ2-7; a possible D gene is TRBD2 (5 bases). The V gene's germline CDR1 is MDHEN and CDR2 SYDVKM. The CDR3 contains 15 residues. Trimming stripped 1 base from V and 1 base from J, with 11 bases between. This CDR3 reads CASSLSPRTSYEQYF. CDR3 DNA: TGTGCCAGCAGTTTATCCCCTAGGACTTCCTACGAGCAGTACTTC.

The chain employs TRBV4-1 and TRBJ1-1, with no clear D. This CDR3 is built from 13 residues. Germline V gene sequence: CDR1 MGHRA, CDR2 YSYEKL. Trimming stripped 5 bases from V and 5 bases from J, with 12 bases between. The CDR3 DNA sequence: TGCGCCAGCAGCAGCGAGCTTTTTACTGAAGCTTTCTTT. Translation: CASSSELFTEAFF.

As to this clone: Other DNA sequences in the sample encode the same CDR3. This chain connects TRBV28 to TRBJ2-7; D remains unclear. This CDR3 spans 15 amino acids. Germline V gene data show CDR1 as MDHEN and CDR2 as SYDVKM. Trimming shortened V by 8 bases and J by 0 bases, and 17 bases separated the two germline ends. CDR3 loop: CASSLTPRSSYEQYF. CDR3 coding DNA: TGTGCCAGCTCCCTAACCCCCCGGAGCTCCTACGAGCAGTACTTC.

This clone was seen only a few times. The CDR3 sequence: CASSMTSGIGGNEQFF. CDR3 bases: TGTGCCAGTAGTATGACTAGCGGTATAGGAGGCAATGAGCAGTTCTTC. The chain employs TRBV19 and TRBJ2-1, with 9 bases fitting TRBD2. The CDR3 contains 16 residues. The V segment lost 3 bases and the J segment 6 bases; nucleotides outside the gene matches: 9. The germline CDR1 and CDR2 sequences are LNHDA and SQIVND (reference sequence).

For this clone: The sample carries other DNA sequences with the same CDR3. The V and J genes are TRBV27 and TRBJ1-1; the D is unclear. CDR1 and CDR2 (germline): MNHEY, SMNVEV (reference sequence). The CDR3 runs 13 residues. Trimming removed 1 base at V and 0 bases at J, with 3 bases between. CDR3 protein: CASSLLMNTEAFF. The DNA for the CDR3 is TGTGCCAGCAGTTTATTGATGAACACTGAAGCTTTCTTT.